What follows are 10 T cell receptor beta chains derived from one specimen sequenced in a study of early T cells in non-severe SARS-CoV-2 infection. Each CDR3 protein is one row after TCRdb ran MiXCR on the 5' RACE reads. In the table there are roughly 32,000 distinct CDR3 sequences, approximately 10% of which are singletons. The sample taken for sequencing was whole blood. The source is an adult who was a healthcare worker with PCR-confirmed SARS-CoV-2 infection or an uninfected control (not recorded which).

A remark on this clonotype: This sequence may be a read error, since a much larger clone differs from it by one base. The CDR3 loop is CANSTGGSGRYEQYF. As DNA, the CDR3 is TGTGCCAACAGTACCGGTGGTAGCGGGAGGTACGAGCAGTACTTC. V is TRBV12-3 or TRBV12-4 and J is TRBJ2-7; 10 nucleotides match TRBD2. The CDR3 covers 15 residues.

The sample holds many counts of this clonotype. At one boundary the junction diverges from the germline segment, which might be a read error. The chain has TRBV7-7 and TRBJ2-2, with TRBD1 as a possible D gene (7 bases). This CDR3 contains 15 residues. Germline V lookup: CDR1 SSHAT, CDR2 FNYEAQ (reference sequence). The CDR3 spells CASSLATGRTGELFF. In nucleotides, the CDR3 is TGTGCTAGCAGCTTAGCGACAGGGAGGACCGGGGAGCTGTTTTTT. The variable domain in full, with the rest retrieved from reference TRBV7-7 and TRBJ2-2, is GAGVSQSPRYKVTKRGQDVTLRCDPISSHATLYWYQQALGQGPEFLTYFNYEAQPDKSGLPSDRFSAERPEGSISTLTIQRTEQRDSAMYRCASSLATGRTGELFFGEGSRLTVL.

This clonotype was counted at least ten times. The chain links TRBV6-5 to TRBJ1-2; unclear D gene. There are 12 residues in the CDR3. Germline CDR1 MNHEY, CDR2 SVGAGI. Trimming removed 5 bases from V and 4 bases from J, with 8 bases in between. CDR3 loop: CASSGTSYGYTF. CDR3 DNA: TGTGCCAGCAGTGGAACAAGCTATGGCTACACCTTC.

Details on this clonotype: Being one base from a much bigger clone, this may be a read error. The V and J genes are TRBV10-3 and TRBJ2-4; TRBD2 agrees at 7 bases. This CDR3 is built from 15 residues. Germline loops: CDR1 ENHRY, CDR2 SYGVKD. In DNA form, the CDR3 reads TGTGCCGTCAGTGAGTCGAATTATGTAGCGGGCATTCAGTACTTC. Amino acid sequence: CAVSESNYVAGIQYF.

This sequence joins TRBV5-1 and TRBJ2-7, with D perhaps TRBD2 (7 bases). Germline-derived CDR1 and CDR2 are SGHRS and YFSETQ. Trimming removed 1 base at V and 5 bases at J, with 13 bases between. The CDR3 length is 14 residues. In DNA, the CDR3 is TGCGCCAGCAGCTTGCGGGGGGCTGGGAACGAGCAGTACTTC. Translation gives CASSLRGAGNEQYF.

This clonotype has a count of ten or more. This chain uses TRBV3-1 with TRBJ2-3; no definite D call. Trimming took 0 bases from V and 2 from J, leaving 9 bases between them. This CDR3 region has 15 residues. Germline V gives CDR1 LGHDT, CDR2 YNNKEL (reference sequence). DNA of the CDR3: TGTGCCAGCAGCCAAGAGTGGCGGACCACAGATACGCAGTATTTT. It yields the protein CASSQEWRTTDTQYF.

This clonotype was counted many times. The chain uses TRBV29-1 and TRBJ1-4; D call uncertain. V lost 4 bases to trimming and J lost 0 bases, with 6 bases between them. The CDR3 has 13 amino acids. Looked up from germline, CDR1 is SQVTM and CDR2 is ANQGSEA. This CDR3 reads CSVGPSTNEKLFF. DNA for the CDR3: TGCAGCGTTGGTCCCTCAACTAATGAAAAACTGTTTTTT.

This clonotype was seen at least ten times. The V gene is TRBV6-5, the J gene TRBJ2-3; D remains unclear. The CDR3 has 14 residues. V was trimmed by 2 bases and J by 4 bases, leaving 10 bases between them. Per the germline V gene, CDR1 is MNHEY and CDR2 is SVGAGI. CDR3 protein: CASSYLRAADTQYF. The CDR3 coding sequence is TGTGCCAGCAGTTACCTTCGGGCTGCAGATACGCAGTATTTT.

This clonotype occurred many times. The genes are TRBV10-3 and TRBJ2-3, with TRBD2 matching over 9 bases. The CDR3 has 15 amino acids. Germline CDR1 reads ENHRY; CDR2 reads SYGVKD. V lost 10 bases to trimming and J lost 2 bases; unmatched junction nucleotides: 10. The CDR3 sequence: CATTGAGGITDTQYF. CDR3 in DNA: TGTGCCACCACGGGAGCGGGGGGCATCACAGATACGCAGTATTTT.

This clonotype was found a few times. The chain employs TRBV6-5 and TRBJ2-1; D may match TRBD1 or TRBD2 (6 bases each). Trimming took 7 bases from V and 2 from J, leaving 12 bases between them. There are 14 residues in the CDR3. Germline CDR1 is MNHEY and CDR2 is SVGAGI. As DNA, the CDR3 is TGTGCCAGCACTGGTAGGGGGGCCTACAATGAGCAGTTCTTC. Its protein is CASTGRGAYNEQFF.